One sample yielded the 24 T cell receptor beta chains listed below, sequenced in a study of cytomegalovirus exposure and HLA in healthy donors. Researchers ran the PCR with 60 Vbeta and 13 Jbeta primers. The method was immunoSEQ multiplex PCR; TCRdb's version includes in-frame clones alone and lacks a portion of them. The sample shows about 200,000 clones, around 87% of them seen only once. Source material: PBMCs. These receptors were collected from a boy aged 2-15 years in good health and CMV-seronegative.

This clone was detected only once. J is TRBJ2-7 and V is TRBV9; 7 bases fit TRBD1. This CDR3 spans 15 amino acids. V lost 0 bases to trimming and J lost 3 bases; unmatched junction nucleotides: 6. Germline V gene lookup returns CDR1 SGDLS and CDR2 YYNGEE. The CDR3 DNA follows: TGTGCCAGCAGCGTAGCTCCAGGGGGTGACTACGAGCAGTACTTC. Translated, it gives CASSVAPGGDYEQYF.

Here the CDR3 reads CASSPPLETQYF. CDR3 sequence (DNA): TGTGCCAGCAGTCCCCCCTTGGAGACCCAGTACTTC. The J gene is TRBJ2-5, the V gene TRBV28; D is unclear. Germline V gives CDR1 MDHEN, CDR2 SYDVKM. Trimming left V 5 bases short and J 5 bases short, with 9 bases between. This CDR3 spans 12 amino acids.

This clone was counted once. The V call is TRBV10-3, the J call TRBJ2-1, with 11 nucleotides matching TRBD2. The CDR3 length is 20 residues. After removal of 2 bases from V and 0 bases from J, the junction contained 12 bases not matched to a gene. Germline V gene lookup returns CDR1 ENHRY and CDR2 SYGVKD. Here the CDR3 reads CAISERHSGRAKSSYNEQFF. The CDR3 DNA reads as TGTGCCATCAGTGAGCGACATAGCGGGAGGGCAAAAAGCTCCTACAATGAGCAGTTCTTC.

CDR3 in amino acids: CASSPLAGALTDTQYF. The CDR3 DNA sequence: TGTGCCAGCTCACCCCTAGCGGGGGCCCTCACAGATACGCAGTATTTT. This chain uses TRBV18 with TRBJ2-3; 10 nucleotides agree with TRBD2. CDR1 is KGHSH, CDR2 LQKENI, per germline. With V trimmed by 3 bases and J by 2 bases, 5 bases remained unmatched. The CDR3 runs to 16 residues.

J is TRBJ1-5 and V is TRBV23-1; 7 bases map to TRBD1. TRBV23-1 is designated an ORF whose function remains uncertain. With 2 bases clipped from V and 1 base from J, the junction kept 8 bases outside the gene matches. The CDR3 covers 17 residues. The CDR3 protein is CASSQPDRARSNQPQHF. CDR3 DNA: TGCGCCAGCAGTCAACCCGACAGGGCCAGGAGCAATCAGCCCCAGCATTTT.

This rearrangement joins TRBV28 to TRBJ1-5, with D possibly being TRBD1 (5 bases). Per germline, CDR1 MDHEN and CDR2 SYDVKM. There are 15 residues in the CDR3. V was pared by 6 bases and J by 0 bases, with 12 bases between. CDR3 DNA sequence: TGTGCCAGCAGCCCGACAGTTGCTAGCAATCAGCCCCAGCATTTT. Translating gives CASSPTVASNQPQHF.

Remarks on this clone: Relative to the germline gene, one junction end is altered; a read error may explain this. The chain is built from TRBV27 and TRBJ2-5, with 7 bases that match TRBD2. Germline V lookup: CDR1 MNHEY, CDR2 SMNVEV (reference sequence). The CDR3 is 16 amino acids. In DNA, the CDR3 is TGTGCCGGCAGTTCGCTCCGACGAGCGGGGAAAGAGACCCAGTACTTC. This gives the protein CAGSSLRRAGKETQYF.

The gene calls are TRBV4-2 and TRBJ1-2, with a tentative D call TRBD1 (6 bases). The CDR3 is 19 amino acids. Germline CDR1 and CDR2: LGHNA and YNFKEQ. Between the trimmed V and J ends, which lost 0 bases and 8 bases, there was a span of 28 bases. This CDR3 reads CASSQDIQGRATVFDGYTF. The CDR3 DNA reads as TGTGCCAGCAGCCAAGATATACAGGGAAGAGCCACCGTATTCGACGGCTACACCTTC.

This clone was observed once. The V and J genes are TRBV6-1 and TRBJ1-5, with D tentatively TRBD1 (5 bases). The CDR3 loop spans 16 amino acids. CDR1 and CDR2 from the germline V gene are MNHNS and SASEGT. Trimming pared 1 base from V and 1 base from J, leaving 11 bases between. The CDR3 DNA reads as TGTGCCAGCAGTGAAGTGGCAGGGCCCAGCAATCAGCCCCAGCATTTT. Its translation is CASSEVAGPSNQPQHF.

The chain recombines TRBV18 with TRBJ2-3; weak D call: TRBD1 (6 bases). V was shortened by 3 bases and J by 1 base, with 14 bases between the two germline ends. The CDR3 contains 16 residues. Germline V gene data show CDR1 as KGHSH and CDR2 as LQKENI. CDR3 sequence: CASSPLKGDGTDTQYF. The CDR3 bases are TGTGCCAGCTCACCTCTGAAGGGGGATGGCACAGATACGCAGTATTTT.

The CDR3 sequence: CASSLALVSGNTIYF. The CDR3 DNA follows: TGTGCCAGCAGCTTAGCCCTAGTCTCTGGAAACACCATATATTTT. This sequence joins TRBV7-2 and TRBJ1-3; no clear D gene. Germline V gene data show CDR1 as SGHTA and CDR2 as FQGNSA. The CDR3 spans 15 residues. The germline V and J ends were trimmed by 0 bases and 0 bases, with 6 bases remaining between them.

The V and J genes are TRBV10-3 and TRBJ2-1, with TRBD1 as a possible D gene (5 bases). CDR3 size: 15 residues. Trimming removed 0 bases at V and 4 bases at J, with 10 bases between. Germline CDR1 is ENHRY and CDR2 is SYGVKD. CDR3 sequence reads: CAISESLQEYNEQFF. The CDR3 coding sequence is TGTGCCATCAGTGAGTCGTTACAGGAATACAATGAGCAGTTCTTC.

This rearrangement joins TRBV28 to TRBJ1-5, with TRBD1 as a possible D gene (6 bases). With 4 bases removed from V and 6 bases from J, the gap between germline ends came to 19 bases. CDR3 length equals 16 residues. Germline V CDR1 and CDR2: MDHEN, SYDVKM. The DNA for the CDR3 is TGTGCCAGCAGTTCGATAGTCATCCAGGGGTCTCAGCCCCAGCATTTT. It specifies CASSSIVIQGSQPQHF.

The genes are TRBV5-6 and TRBJ2-5, with TRBD1 matching 11 bases. The DNA end favors TRBJ2-7, so the J call may be wrong. Looked up from germline, CDR1 is SGHDT and CDR2 is YYEEEE. The length of the CDR3 is 14 residues. CDR3 region: CASSWGQGAYEQYF. The CDR3 DNA follows: TGTGCCAGCAGCTGGGGACAGGGGGCCTACGAGCAGTACTTC.

This chain joins TRBV13 and TRBJ2-3; D is unclear. The V end was cut by 4 bases, the J end by 5 bases, with 10 bases between. Looked up from germline, CDR1 is PRHDT and CDR2 is FYEKMQ (reference sequence). This CDR3 contains 13 residues. In nucleotides, the CDR3 is TGTGCCAGCAGCTCCCAACTTCAAGATACGCAGTATTTT. Encoded protein: CASSSQLQDTQYF.

This clone was detected once. This rearrangement joins TRBV6-5 to TRBJ2-5; D perhaps matches TRBD2 (5 bases). TRBJ2-7 matches the DNA end more closely, so the J call is doubtful. The germline gives CDR1 MNHEY, CDR2 SVGAGI. The CDR3 is 13 residues long. The CDR3 region has the DNA TGTGCCAGCAGCCCGGGGTACTCCTACGAGCAGTACTTC. Encoded protein: CASSPGYSYEQYF.

This chain joins TRBV4-1 and TRBJ1-1, with TRBD1 matching 7 bases. Germline lookup yields CDR1 MGHRA and CDR2 YSYEKL. After removal of 2 bases from V and 0 bases from J, the junction contained 9 bases not matched to a gene. There are 17 residues in the CDR3. CDR3 protein: CASSQIGGGQMNTEAFF. The CDR3, as DNA: TGCGCCAGCAGCCAAATAGGGGGCGGACAGATGAACACTGAAGCTTTCTTT.

V gene TRBV7-8 combines with J gene TRBJ2-3; a weak D match, TRBD2 (5 bases). The V gene's germline CDR1 is SGHVS and CDR2 FQNEAQ. The V gene lost 6 bases and the J gene lost 1 base, with 20 bases spanning the gap. This CDR3 region has 17 residues. CDR3 protein: CASRHIGVGAGTDTQYF. The DNA for the CDR3 is TGTGCCAGCAGGCACATCGGGGTGGGCGCGGGCACAGATACGCAGTATTTT. The whole variable domain, remainder taken from reference TRBV7-8 and TRBJ2-3, is GAGVSQSPRYKVAKRGQDVALRCDPISGHVSLFWYQQALGQGPEFLTYFQNEAQLDKSGLPSDRFFAERPEGSVSTLKIQRTQQEDSAVYLCASRHIGVGAGTDTQYFGPGTRLTVL.

The chain is built from TRBV29-1 and TRBJ2-7, with 8 bases aligning to TRBD1. The CDR3 has 13 residues. Germline-derived CDR1 and CDR2 are SQVTM and ANQGSEA. The junction had 7 bases not matched to a gene; V was cut back by 7 bases and J by 2 bases. The CDR3 nucleotides are TGCAGCGCCCGACAGGGGTCCACCTACGAGCAGTACTTC. It encodes CSARQGSTYEQYF.

The rearrangement joins TRBV5-1 to TRBJ2-3; TRBD1 is a possible D gene (6 bases). V lost 0 bases, J lost 2 bases, and 7 bases lay in between. The V gene's germline CDR1 is SGHRS and CDR2 YFSETQ. The CDR3 totals 14 residues. The CDR3 nucleotides are TGCGCCAGCAGCTTGGGGACAGTCACAGATACGCAGTATTTT. It is translated as CASSLGTVTDTQYF. Supplemented by reference TRBV5-1 and TRBJ2-3, the full variable domain reads KAGVTQTPRYLIKTRGQQVTLSCSPISGHRSVSWYQQTPGQGLQFLFEYFSETQRNKGNFPGRFSGRQFSNSRSEMNVSTLELGDSALYLCASSLGTVTDTQYFGPGTRLTVL.

V usage is TRBV6-5 and J usage is TRBJ2-1; D possibly corresponds to TRBD1 (5 bases). The CDR3 covers 13 residues. Trimming took off 6 bases at V and 9 bases at J, with 15 bases between the two ends. Germline V gene data show CDR1 as MNHEY and CDR2 as SVGAGI. CDR3 region: CASSHRQSGEQFF. DNA of the CDR3: TGTGCCAGCAGCCACCGACAGTCTGGTGAGCAGTTCTTC.

The J gene is TRBJ1-1, the V gene TRBV10-2, with 8 positions matching TRBD1. Germline assignment: CDR1 WSHSY and CDR2 SAAADI. V lost 5 bases and J lost 6; bases outside the gene matches: 5. The CDR3 length is 13 residues. CDR3 loop: CASSTTGDAEAFF. CDR3 coding DNA: TGCGCCAGCAGTACGACAGGGGACGCTGAAGCTTTCTTT.

This chain links TRBV9 with TRBJ2-1, with D hard to call. The CDR3 contains 14 residues. Germline V gene sequence: CDR1 SGDLS, CDR2 YYNGEE. The V and J ends lost 6 bases and 8 bases respectively, with 18 bases between them. This chain's CDR3 is CASTLGYLRDEQFF. The CDR3 DNA sequence: TGTGCCAGCACCCTTGGGTACCTACGGGATGAGCAGTTCTTC.

The chain combines TRBV6-5 with TRBJ1-2, with 10 bases aligning to TRBD1. The V segment lost 6 bases and the J segment 8 bases; nucleotides outside the gene matches: 12. There are 15 residues in the CDR3. The germline CDR1 and CDR2 sequences are MNHEY and SVGAGI. The CDR3 is CASRITGTGDWGYTF. The CDR3 DNA follows: TGTGCCAGCAGGATAACCGGGACAGGGGATTGGGGCTACACCTTC.